This T cell receptor beta chain was sequenced during a study of Graves' ophthalmopathy and Graves' hyperthyroidism. Regarding the study as a whole: Progression of ophthalmopathy was predicted by the model with 70% to 71% sensitivity and 72% to 85% specificity. Most clonotypes expanded in thyroid above 0.001 frequency were present in blood too.

Under 3 months in duration, the ophthalmopathy in affected donors had moderate-to-severe activity, CAS ≥3 and NOSPECS ≥4. Additional autoimmune diseases, uncontrolled infections, pregnancy or lactation disqualified patients. The sample holds many counts of this clonotype. Its antigen is currently unknown. Germline V gives CDR1 SQVTM, CDR2 ANQGSEA. The CDR3 runs to 12 residues. Between the trimmed V and J ends, which lost 4 bases and 5 bases, there was a span of 11 bases. Amplification of TCR beta CDR3 regions used RNA transcripts. In the first round, RT-PCR was carried out with HTBI primers, and a multiplex PCR formed the second round. Using its own MiXCR run on the multiplex PCR reads, TCRdb lists one record per CDR3 protein. The repertoire holds about 410,000 distinct CDR3 sequences, 15% to 20% seen once, with roughly 1.5% in the top ten.

Sequencing input: peripheral blood. J is TRBJ1-1 and V is TRBV29-1; D unresolved. The clonotype originates from a woman aged 18-29 years with Graves' ophthalmopathy. The CDR3 loop is CSVARQETEAFF. The CDR3 nucleotides read TGCAGCGTTGCTAGGCAGGAGACTGAAGCTTTCTTT.